The 30 T cell receptor beta chains in this list originate from one sample, sequenced in a study of shared T cell receptors in the human thymus. Some clones are missing from TCRdb's copy, which holds only in-frame ones; the method was immunoSEQ multiplex PCR. The repertoire holds 600,000 to 900,000 clones, with approximately 83% as singletons. This same sample was also part of a study on human thymus T cells.

The sample was thymocytes. The receptor set was obtained from a girl under three years old with a congenital heart defect.

The rearrangement joins TRBV4-1 to TRBJ2-4; the match to TRBD1 covers 8 bases. V shed 4 bases, J shed 5 bases, and the junction held 4 bases outside the gene matches. Per germline, CDR1 MGHRA and CDR2 YSYEKL. CDR3 length: 14 amino acids. CDR3 in DNA: TGCGCCAGCAGCCCGACAGGGGTTCAAAACATTCAGTACTTC. Its translation: CASSPTGVQNIQYF.

The V call is TRBV5-6, the J call TRBJ2-7; 10 bases agree with TRBD1. Germline CDR1 SGHDT, CDR2 YYEEEE. The CDR3 extends over 17 amino acids. The V segment lost 6 bases and the J segment 3 bases; nucleotides outside the gene matches: 15. This CDR3 reads CASTSSPEGTGDYEQYF. The CDR3 DNA is TGTGCCAGCACGTCAAGCCCCGAAGGGACAGGGGACTACGAGCAGTACTTC.

The V gene is TRBV30, the J gene TRBJ2-2, with D maybe TRBD1 (5 bases). This CDR3 has 12 residues. Deletions cut 6 bases from V and 4 bases from J, with 9 bases between. CDR1 and CDR2 from the germline V gene are GTSNPN and SVGIG (reference sequence). The CDR3 DNA reads TGTGCCTGCAGGGCGGCCACCGGGGAGCTGTTTTTT. Translated, it gives CACRAATGELFF.

This chain uses TRBV19 with TRBJ1-2, with D possibly being TRBD1 (6 bases). The CDR3 loop spans 13 amino acids. With 6 bases removed from V and 5 bases from J, the gap between germline ends came to 13 bases. CDR1 is LNHDA, CDR2 SQIVND, per germline (reference sequence). The CDR3 DNA sequence: TGTGCCAGTAGCGTAAGGACAGATTATGGCTACACCTTC. Encoded protein: CASSVRTDYGYTF.

The chain links TRBV6-5 to TRBJ1-2; D may be TRBD1 (5 bases). Germline values: CDR1 MNHEY, CDR2 SVGAGI. V lost 1 base to trimming and J lost 6 bases, with 15 bases between them. The CDR3 sequence is 15 residues long. This chain's CDR3 is CASSYCRWQGHGYTF. As DNA, the CDR3 is TGTGCCAGCAGTTACTGTCGGTGGCAGGGTCATGGCTACACCTTC.

The chain couples TRBV6-5 to TRBJ2-7; D may be TRBD2 (5 bases). Germline CDR1 reads MNHEY; CDR2 reads SVGAGI. V lost 2 bases to trimming and J lost 3 bases, with 8 bases between them. The length of the CDR3 is 13 residues. In DNA form, the CDR3 reads TGTGCCAGCAGTTACCGGAGGCGCTACGAGCAGTACTTC. It codes for CASSYRRRYEQYF.

The V gene is TRBV21-1, the J gene TRBJ2-7; no check of the table's D call, TRBD1, against the DNA was made. TRBV21-1 is marked as a pseudogene. This CDR3 is 16 amino acids long. The CDR3 region is CASSKGGRGETYEQYF. In DNA form, the CDR3 reads TGTGCCAGCAGCAAAGGAGGCAGGGGAGAAACCTACGAGCAGTACTTC.

This chain connects TRBV5-1 to TRBJ2-5; 8 nucleotides match TRBD2. The CDR3 spans 15 residues. CDR1 SGHRS and CDR2 YFSETQ come from the germline V gene. With V trimmed by 3 bases and J by 5 bases, 9 bases remained unmatched. CDR3 sequence reads: CASSSPGGYAETQYF. CDR3 DNA: TGCGCCAGCAGCTCCCCGGGGGGGTATGCGGAGACCCAGTACTTC.

The J gene is TRBJ1-2, the V gene TRBV7-9; TRBD1 aligns across 7 bases. Looked up from germline, CDR1 is SEHNR and CDR2 is FQNEAQ (reference sequence). The CDR3 length is 17 residues. J lost 7 bases, V lost 0 bases, and 14 bases had no gene match. The CDR3 DNA sequence: TGTGCCAGCAGCTTAGCGCGCGGACAGGTTAATCTTAGTGGCTACACCTTC. This encodes CASSLARGQVNLSGYTF. Full variable domain (rest looked up from reference TRBV7-9 and TRBJ1-2): DTGVSQNPRHKITKRGQNVTFRCDPISEHNRLYWYRQTLGQGPEFLTYFQNEAQLEKSRLLSDRFSAERPKGSFSTLEIQRTEQGDSAMYLCASSLARGQVNLSGYTFGSGTRLTVV.

The chain couples TRBV7-6 to TRBJ1-1; 8 bases agree with TRBD1. Germline lookup yields CDR1 SGHVS and CDR2 FNYEAQ. CDR3 size: 16 residues. The ends lost 0 bases at V and 4 bases at J; junction bases unmatched: 7. Here the CDR3 reads CASSLAGQGAFTEAFF. CDR3 coding DNA: TGTGCCAGCAGCTTAGCGGGCCAGGGGGCGTTCACTGAAGCTTTCTTT.

Regarding this clone: The sample has other DNA sequences that encode this CDR3 too. CDR3 DNA: TGTGCCAGCAGCTTGGCCGTCTCGGAGGGAACCGGGGAGCTGTTTTTT. Translating it yields CASSLAVSEGTGELFF. The chain is built from TRBV5-6 and TRBJ2-2; tentative D call: TRBD2 (6 bases). Trimming left V 0 bases short and J 5 bases short, with 14 bases between. The V gene's germline CDR1 is SGHDT and CDR2 YYEEEE. The CDR3 loop spans 16 amino acids.

This clone came up a few times. The rearrangement links TRBV4-1 to TRBJ2-5, with 16 bases that match TRBD2. This CDR3 is built from 19 residues. The V segment lost 1 base and the J segment 5 bases; nucleotides outside the gene matches: 10. CDR1 and CDR2 from the germline V gene are MGHRA and YSYEKL. CDR3 coding DNA: TGCGCCAGCAGCCAAGGAGGGACTAGCGGGGGGGCCTTAGAGGAGACCCAGTACTTC. Translation: CASSQGGTSGGALEETQYF.

The chain is built from TRBV9 and TRBJ1-2; D is unresolved. Germline V gene sequence: CDR1 SGDLS, CDR2 YYNGEE. The V end lost 0 bases, the J end lost 4 bases, and 13 bases lay between the germline ends. The CDR3 totals 15 residues. CDR3 sequence reads: CASSVGAQTLYGYTF. CDR3 DNA sequence: TGTGCCAGCAGCGTAGGAGCACAGACGCTCTATGGCTACACCTTC.

This clone is a singleton in its sample. The chain employs TRBV6-1 and TRBJ2-1; 7 bases are shared with TRBD2. Unmatched junction bases numbered 13, after V lost 8 bases and J lost 9 bases. This CDR3 region has 14 residues. The germline CDR1 and CDR2 sequences are MNHNS and SASEGT. CDR3 loop: CASGSRTSAGEQFF. CDR3 nucleotide sequence: TGTGCCAGCGGGTCCCGAACTAGCGCGGGTGAGCAGTTCTTC.

This chain links TRBV10-3 with TRBJ2-7; the match to TRBD2 covers 7 bases. V dropped 2 bases and J dropped 9; count of bases not matched to a gene: 31. Germline CDR1 ENHRY, CDR2 SYGVKD. This CDR3 spans 21 amino acids. CDR3 residues: CAISERRLSGDFPNGNLRQYF. CDR3 DNA: TGTGCCATCAGTGAGCGGAGATTAAGCGGGGACTTCCCCAACGGAAACTTGCGGCAGTACTTC.

In this sample, this clone turned up once. The V gene is TRBV10-3, the J gene TRBJ1-6; 9 bases map to TRBD1. Losses at the gene ends were 5 bases for V and 6 bases for J; bases not matched to a gene: 2. This CDR3 is built from 14 residues. The germline V gene has CDR1 ENHRY and CDR2 SYGVKD. The CDR3, as DNA: TGTGCCATCAGTACGGACAGGGGTAATTCACCCCTCCACTTT. Amino acid sequence: CAISTDRGNSPLHF.

This clone has just one count. The chain has TRBV11-3 and TRBJ2-5, with a tentative D call TRBD1 (6 bases). The CDR3 extends over 14 amino acids. From germline, CDR1 is SGHNT and CDR2 YENEEA. V lost 5 bases and J 2 bases, leaving 12 bases between the germline ends. This CDR3 is CASSRTGQQETQYF. The CDR3, as DNA: TGTGCCAGCAGCCGTACAGGACAGCAAGAGACCCAGTACTTC.

The gene calls are TRBV5-6 and TRBJ1-5; D might be TRBD1 (5 bases). Germline CDR1 is SGHDT and CDR2 is YYEEEE. This CDR3 has 16 amino acids. The V end lost 1 base, the J end lost 7 bases, and 18 bases lay between the germline ends. The CDR3 spells CASSLFSRQGGQPQHF. CDR3 DNA sequence: TGTGCCAGCAGCTTGTTTAGTCGGCAGGGCGGCCAGCCCCAGCATTTT.

The chain links TRBV19 to TRBJ1-2; D is uncertain. Between the trimmed V and J ends, which lost 1 base and 4 bases, there was a span of 25 bases. The CDR3 totals 19 residues. Germline-derived CDR1 and CDR2 are LNHDA and SQIVND (reference sequence). CDR3 nucleotide sequence: TGTGCCAGTAGTATAGGGAGGGCTGGCAGCCTCCACTACTTCTATGGCTACACCTTC. This sequence encodes CASSIGRAGSLHYFYGYTF.

The chain uses TRBV9 and TRBJ2-7, with a tentative D call TRBD2 (5 bases). Germline V gene data show CDR1 as SGDLS and CDR2 as YYNGEE. Trimming removed 0 bases at V and 6 bases at J, with 10 bases between. The CDR3 sequence is 13 residues long. CDR3 amino acids: CASSVVPGSEQYF. The CDR3 coding sequence is TGTGCCAGCAGCGTAGTTCCGGGGAGCGAGCAGTACTTC. The variable domain in full, with the rest retrieved from reference TRBV9 and TRBJ2-7, is DSGVTQTPKHLITATGQRVTLRCSPRSGDLSVYWYQQSLDQGLQFLIQYYNGEERAKGNILERFSAQQFPDLHSELNLSSLELGDSALYFCASSVVPGSEQYFGPGTRLTVT.

J is TRBJ2-3 and V is TRBV5-1; maybe TRBD1 (6 bases). The CDR3 runs 20 residues. Germline CDR1 is SGHRS and CDR2 is YFSETQ. Trimming took off 4 bases at V and 3 bases at J, with 30 bases between the two ends. CDR3 protein: CASSPEWAVPGALGTDTQYF. CDR3 bases: TGCGCCAGCAGCCCGGAATGGGCTGTCCCAGGGGCATTAGGAACAGATACGCAGTATTTT. Complete variable domain (other parts from reference TRBV5-1 and TRBJ2-3): KAGVTQTPRYLIKTRGQQVTLSCSPISGHRSVSWYQQTPGQGLQFLFEYFSETQRNKGNFPGRFSGRQFSNSRSEMNVSTLELGDSALYLCASSPEWAVPGALGTDTQYFGPGTRLTVL.

The chain recombines TRBV9 with TRBJ1-3; possibly TRBD1 for D (5 bases). Germline V gene data show CDR1 as SGDLS and CDR2 as YYNGEE. This CDR3 is 15 amino acids long. Trimming removed 0 bases from V and 4 bases from J, with 11 bases in between. The CDR3 DNA reads as TGTGCCAGCAGCGTAGGACAGAGGCACGGAAACACCATATATTTT. It specifies CASSVGQRHGNTIYF.

This rearrangement joins TRBV10-2 to TRBJ2-5, with 7 nucleotides matching TRBD2. V dropped 10 bases and J dropped 0; count of bases not matched to a gene: 11. There are 15 residues in the CDR3. The germline gives CDR1 WSHSY, CDR2 SAAADI. CDR3 DNA sequence: TGCGCCACTGAGAGGGGACTACCGTACCAAGAGACCCAGTACTTC. This encodes CATERGLPYQETQYF.

The CDR3: CASGATGGGRETQYF. Here the CDR3 DNA reads TGTGCCAGCGGCGCGACAGGGGGCGGGAGGGAGACCCAGTACTTC. The chain employs TRBV7-2 and TRBJ2-5, with 10 bases fitting TRBD1. The CDR3 has 15 amino acids. The germline V gene encodes CDR1 SGHTA and CDR2 FQGNSA. V shed 8 bases, J shed 5 bases, and the junction held 11 bases outside the gene matches.

As DNA, the CDR3 is TGTGCCAGCAGCTTGTGGACAGGGGGAAGTTCACCCCTCCACTTT. It is translated as CASSLWTGGSSPLHF. The chain recombines TRBV7-8 with TRBJ1-6, with 10 bases matching TRBD1. CDR3 length: 15 residues. The V and J ends lost 3 bases and 9 bases, in that order; junction bases with no gene match: 5. Per germline, CDR1 SGHVS and CDR2 FQNEAQ.

The chain joins TRBV19 to TRBJ1-5; TRBD1 agrees at 10 bases. The CDR3 consists of 17 residues. In germline, CDR1 is LNHDA, CDR2 SQIVND (reference sequence). V shed 0 bases, J shed 2 bases, and the junction held 4 bases outside the gene matches. CDR3 nucleotides: TGTGCCAGTAGTATAGATCGACAGGGGGCAGGCAATCAGCCCCAGCATTTT. Its translation is CASSIDRQGAGNQPQHF.

V is TRBV5-4 and J is TRBJ2-7; 8 nucleotides match TRBD1. The length of the CDR3 is 13 residues. V lost 4 bases to trimming and J lost 2 bases; unmatched junction nucleotides: 2. Germline V gives CDR1 SGHNT, CDR2 YYREEE (reference sequence). DNA of the CDR3: TGTGCCAGCAGCACAGGGGGAACCTACGAGCAGTACTTC. Translated: CASSTGGTYEQYF.

This rearrangement joins TRBV18 to TRBJ2-3; TRBD2 agrees at 14 bases. Germline lookup yields CDR1 KGHSH and CDR2 LQKENI. V trimming: 0 bases; J trimming: 6 bases; junction bases outside the gene matches: 2. This CDR3 is built from 16 residues. This chain's CDR3 is CASSPPTSGGADTQYF. The CDR3 DNA is TGTGCCAGCTCACCACCGACTAGCGGGGGGGCGGATACGCAGTATTTT.

The genes are TRBV7-8 and TRBJ1-1; 8 bases align to TRBD1. V shed 3 bases, J shed 3 bases, and the junction held 6 bases outside the gene matches. Per the germline V gene, CDR1 is SGHVS and CDR2 is FQNEAQ. This CDR3 comprises 15 residues. The CDR3 sequence is CASSLVGQADTEAFF. The CDR3 region has the DNA TGTGCCAGCAGCTTGGTGGGACAGGCGGACACTGAAGCTTTCTTT.

V is TRBV2 and J is TRBJ2-7, with 8 positions matching TRBD1. The CDR3 totals 16 residues. Germline V lookup: CDR1 SNHLY, CDR2 FYNNEI. The V segment lost 5 bases and the J segment 2 bases; nucleotides outside the gene matches: 11. The CDR3 region has the DNA TGTGCCAGCAGTTGCGTTATGACAGGGGACCCCTACGAGCAGTACTTC. This gives the protein CASSCVMTGDPYEQYF.